This TCR beta chain stems from a study of identical twins. Overall study results and limits: Abundant beta clonotypes from cord blood had fewer insertions, unlike memory repertoires, which showed none. Modelling approaches yielded underestimates of out-of-frame TCR alpha sharing between monozygotic twins. Twin-shared out-of-frame alpha sequences showed excess low generation probability. Twins shared beta out-of-frame sequences in excess, but this excess was weaker.

TCRdb itself ran the 5' RACE reads through MiXCR, one entry per CDR3 protein. The sample holds fewer than 650,000 distinct CDR3 sequences, roughly 7.1% seen once. V gave up 7 bases and J gave up 0 bases, with 13 bases separating them. The CDR3 sequence is 14 residues long. Per germline, CDR1 SQVTM and CDR2 ANQGSEA. Turning to this clonotype: The antigen is undetermined.

These data also featured in a second study, about yellow fever vaccine responses in identical twins.

Source material: PBMCs. This TCR derives from a woman aged 18-29 years in good health. The chain uses TRBV29-1 and TRBJ2-1; D not resolved. CDR3 bases: TGCAGCGGGATATCCAAAGACTCCTACAATGAGCAGTTCTTC. It yields the protein CSGISKDSYNEQFF.